This T cell receptor beta chain is drawn from a study of OX40 agonist ivuxolimab in advanced cancers. Study-level findings and limits: Among patients with partial responses at 0.1-3.0 mg/kg, clonal expansion was among the lowest. Doses of 0.1 to 3.0 mg/kg were accompanied by clonal expansion of CD4+ and CD8+ blood T cells by week 6.

Some clones are missing from TCRdb's copy, which holds only in-frame ones; the method was immunoSEQ multiplex PCR. The sample has about 51,000 clones, 88% seen once. This CDR3 contains 16 residues. V was pared by 3 bases and J by 8 bases, with 11 bases of the junction left unmatched. Germline lookup yields CDR1 LGHNA and CDR2 YNFKEQ. On this clone itself: What it binds is unknown.

The V gene is TRBV4-2, the J gene TRBJ2-2; TRBD2 matches 8 bases. The source is an adult with an advanced solid tumor such as melanoma, head and neck, liver or kidney cancer. Sample: CD4+ or CD8+ T cells sorted from blood, taken in a trial of the OX40 agonist ivuxolimab. The CDR3 loop is CASSHAGTSFGGELFF. The CDR3 bases are TGTGCCAGCAGCCACGCCGGGACTAGTTTCGGTGGGGAGCTGTTTTTT.